Listed below are T cell receptor beta chains from one sample, sequenced in a study of blood T cell repertoires in COVID-19. Profiled with immunoSEQ multiplex PCR; TCRdb holds only in-frame clones, not every one. Here the sample spans about 26,000 clones, about 87% being singletons. The sequencing input was peripheral blood. The receptors originated from a human donor in a cohort sampled during active COVID-19. The CDR3 runs from the conserved cysteine through the conserved F or W. The D gene is left open where the match is weak. Only part of the rows carry a size: once, few, many, or a class if the clone is expanded.

clone size	J gene	D gene	CDR3 length	V gene	CDR3 protein	CDR3 DNA
once	TRBJ2-3	.	15	TRBV27	CASSLVSPPGDTQYF	TGTGCCAGCAGTTTAGTCTCGCCCCCGGGAGATACGCAGTATTTT
.	TRBJ2-7	TRBD1	15	TRBV29-1	CSVAHGGTGPYEQYF	TGCAGCGTCGCCCATGGCGGGACAGGGCCGTACGAGCAGTACTTC
.	TRBJ2-5	TRBD2	17	TRBV5-6	CATPGTSGRGSRETQYF	TGTGCCACTCCCGGGACTAGCGGGAGAGGTTCGCGGGAGACCCAGTACTTC
.	TRBJ1-2	TRBD1	14	TRBV5-1	CASSSATGNYGYTF	TGCGCCAGCAGCTCCGCGACAGGGAACTATGGCTACACCTTC
.	TRBJ2-1	TRBD1	15	TRBV10-3	CAIRGGQGTYNEQFF	TGTGCCATACGAGGGGGACAGGGAACCTACAATGAGCAGTTCTTC
.	TRBJ2-1	.	13	TRBV10-2	CASTLFALNEQFF	TGCGCCAGCACCCTTTTCGCGCTCAATGAGCAGTTCTTC
.	TRBJ1-2	.	13	TRBV12-3/TRBV12-4	CASSRGYNYGYTF	TGTGCCAGCTCTCGAGGGTATAACTATGGCTACACCTTC
.	TRBJ2-4	.	18	TRBV28	CASSFLGLTSKAEGIQYF	TGTGCCAGCAGTTTTCTGGGCCTGACTAGTAAGGCGGAAGGCATTCAGTACTTC
.	TRBJ2-6	.	16	TRBV15	CATSRGGITGANVLTF	TGTGCCACCAGCAGAGGGGGCATCACTGGGGCCAACGTCCTGACTTTC
.	TRBJ1-6	TRBD1	16	TRBV6-4	CAKTGGLVTYNSPLHF	TGTGCCAAAACAGGGGGCCTGGTGACCTATAATTCACCCCTCCACTTT
once	TRBJ1-5	TRBD1	15	TRBV27	CASSRDRGEHQPQHF	TGTGCCAGCAGTAGGGACAGGGGCGAGCATCAGCCCCAGCATTTT
.	TRBJ1-5	.	16	TRBV28	CASSDYRTLFNQPQHF	TGTGCCAGCAGTGACTACCGGACCCTTTTCAATCAGCCCCAGCATTTT
.	TRBJ2-2	TRBD1	15	TRBV3-1/TRBV3-2	CASSHLRDSPGELFF	TGTGCCAGCAGCCACCTCAGGGACAGTCCCGGGGAGCTGTTTTTT
once	TRBJ1-2	TRBD1	15	TRBV7-2	CASSPGGVLSYGYTF	TGTGCCAGCAGTCCAGGGGGAGTATTGAGCTATGGCTACACCTTC